This TCR beta chain was sequenced in a study of cytomegalovirus exposure and HLA in healthy donors. Across the study: The 600 to 800 first-cohort repertoires shared a platform with the approximately 110 validation repertoires, as reported in a later analysis. Findings and limits, study-wide: Rare TCR sequences predominated, though certain public TCRs were found in many donors. The tendency of first-cohort TCR clusters to co-occur in the 120 validation repertoires was identified by a subsequent analysis. In vitro assays verified that a few CMV-associated chains recognized CMV antigens specifically.

In regard to this clone: Its specificity is unknown.

This CDR3 contains 16 residues. With 4 bases clipped from V and 2 bases from J, the junction kept 7 bases outside the gene matches. From germline, CDR1 is SGDLS and CDR2 YYNGEE. Libraries were prepared by immunoSEQ multiplex PCR; TCRdb keeps only in-frame clonotypes and omits some of them. The sample holds approximately 160,000 clones, roughly 91% seen once. This clonotype was obtained from a man between 18 and 29 years old in good health and CMV-seropositive. The sequencing input was PBMCs. This chain uses TRBV9 with TRBJ2-7, with 12 bases fitting TRBD2. As DNA, the CDR3 is TGTGCCAGCAGCCCGGGACTAGCGGGTGTTCCCTACGAGCAGTACTTC. Its translation: CASSPGLAGVPYEQYF. The whole variable domain, remainder taken from reference TRBV9 and TRBJ2-7, is DSGVTQTPKHLITATGQRVTLRCSPRSGDLSVYWYQQSLDQGLQFLIQYYNGEERAKGNILERFSAQQFPDLHSELNLSSLELGDSALYFCASSPGLAGVPYEQYFGPGTRLTVT.